This T cell receptor beta chain was retrieved from a study of cytomegalovirus exposure and HLA in healthy donors. Whole-study results and caveats: In a later analysis, the majority of CMV-associated beta chains seemingly showed HLA restriction.

As concerns this clone: No antigen is known for it.

CDR3 length equals 15 residues. V lost 2 bases, J lost 0 bases, and 8 bases lay in between. CDR1 is SNHLY, CDR2 FYNNEI, per germline. PCR primers comprised 60 Vbeta and 13 Jbeta primers. This table comes from immunoSEQ multiplex PCR, and its TCRdb copy is limited to in-frame clones, with some not included. The data contain about 120,000 clones, more than 65% of them singletons. The rearrangement links TRBV2 to TRBJ2-4; a possible D gene is TRBD2 (5 bases). The source material was PBMCs. The origin of this receptor is a man younger than 35 in good health and CMV-seropositive. CDR3 protein: CASSERTLAKNIQYF. The CDR3 bases are TGTGCCAGCAGTGAAAGGACTCTAGCCAAAAACATTCAGTACTTC.